A single sample gave rise to the 3 T cell receptor beta chains below, sequenced in a study of cytomegalovirus exposure and HLA in healthy donors. In the PCR, 60 Vbeta and 13 Jbeta primers were used. Only in-frame clones appear in the TCRdb table, and some are missing; sequencing was by immunoSEQ multiplex PCR. The table records approximately 110,000 clones, under 80% of them present only once. Material for sequencing was PBMCs. The receptors were sampled from a woman aged 55-75 years in good health and CMV-seropositive.

This sequence joins TRBV19 and TRBJ1-2; 7 nucleotides line up with TRBD1. The junction had 9 bases not matched to a gene; V was cut back by 5 bases and J by 3 bases. Germline V gene data show CDR1 as LNHDA and CDR2 as SQIVND (reference sequence). This CDR3 comprises 15 residues. The CDR3 DNA reads TGTGCCAGTAGTTCTCAATCCACAGGGGACTATGGCTACACCTTC. It specifies CASSSQSTGDYGYTF.

This clone was detected only once. The V gene is TRBV5-5, the J gene TRBJ2-5; TRBD1 agrees at 7 bases. The J call may be faulty, since TRBJ2-7 better matches the DNA end. The CDR3 is 15 amino acids. Per germline, CDR1 SGHKS and CDR2 YYEKEE (reference sequence). The chain's CDR3 is CASSQIPGQNYEQYF. The CDR3 bases are TGTGCCAGCAGCCAGATACCGGGACAGAACTACGAGCAGTACTTC.

This clone was counted only a few times. The chain has TRBV29-1 and TRBJ1-1; D is possibly TRBD1 (6 bases). Germline V CDR1 and CDR2: SQVTM, ANQGSEA. This CDR3 spans 13 amino acids. Trimming took 3 bases from V and 4 from J, leaving 12 bases between them. The DNA of the CDR3 is TGCAGCGTTGAGACACAGGGTGCCACTGAAGCTTTCTTT. This encodes CSVETQGATEAFF.